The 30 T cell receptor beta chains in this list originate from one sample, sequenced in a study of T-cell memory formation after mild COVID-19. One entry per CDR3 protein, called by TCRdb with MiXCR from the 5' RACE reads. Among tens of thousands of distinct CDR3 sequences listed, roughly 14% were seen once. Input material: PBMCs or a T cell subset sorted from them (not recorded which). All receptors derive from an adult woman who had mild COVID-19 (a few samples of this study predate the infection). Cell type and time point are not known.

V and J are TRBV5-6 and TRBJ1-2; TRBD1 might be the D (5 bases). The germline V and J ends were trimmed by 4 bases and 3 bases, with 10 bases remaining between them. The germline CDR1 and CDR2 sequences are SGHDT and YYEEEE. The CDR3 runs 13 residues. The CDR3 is CASSRGRDYGYTF. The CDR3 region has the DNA TGTGCCAGCAGCCGGGGACGCGACTATGGCTACACCTTC.

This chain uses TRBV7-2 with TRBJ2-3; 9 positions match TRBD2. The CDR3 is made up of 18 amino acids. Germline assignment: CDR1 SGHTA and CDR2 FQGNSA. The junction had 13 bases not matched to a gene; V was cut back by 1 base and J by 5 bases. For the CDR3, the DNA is TGTGCCAGCAGCTTAGTCTCTCTAGCGGGATCGCGGCGAGATACGCAGTATTTT. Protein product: CASSLVSLAGSRRDTQYF.

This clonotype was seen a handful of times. The CDR3 region is CASSFPESANNEQFF. In nucleotides, the CDR3 is TGTGCCAGCAGTTTCCCTGAGAGCGCCAACAATGAGCAGTTCTTC. The rearrangement links TRBV12-3 or TRBV12-4 to TRBJ2-1; D gene ambiguous. V gave up 3 bases and J gave up 5 bases, with 14 bases separating them. This CDR3 has 15 residues.

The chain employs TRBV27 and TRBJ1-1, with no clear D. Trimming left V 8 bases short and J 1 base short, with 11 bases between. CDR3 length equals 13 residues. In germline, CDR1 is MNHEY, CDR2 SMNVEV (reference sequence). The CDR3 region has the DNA TGTGCCAGCTGCAGTGGGAGGAACACTGAAGCTTTCTTT. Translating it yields CASCSGRNTEAFF.

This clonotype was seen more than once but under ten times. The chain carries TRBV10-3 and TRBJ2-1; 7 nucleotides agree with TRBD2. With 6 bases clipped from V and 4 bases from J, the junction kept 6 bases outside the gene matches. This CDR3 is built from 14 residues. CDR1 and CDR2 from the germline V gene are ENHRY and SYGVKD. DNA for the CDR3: TGTGCCATCAGGTTAGCGGGCATTTACAATGAGCAGTTCTTC. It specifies CAIRLAGIYNEQFF.

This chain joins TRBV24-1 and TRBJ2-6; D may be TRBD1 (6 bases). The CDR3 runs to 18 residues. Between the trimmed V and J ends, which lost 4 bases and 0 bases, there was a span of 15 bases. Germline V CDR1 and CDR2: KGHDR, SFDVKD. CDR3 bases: TGTGCCACCAGTGACCTACAGGGCCCTACCTCTGGGGCCAACGTCCTGACTTTC. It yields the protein CATSDLQGPTSGANVLTF.

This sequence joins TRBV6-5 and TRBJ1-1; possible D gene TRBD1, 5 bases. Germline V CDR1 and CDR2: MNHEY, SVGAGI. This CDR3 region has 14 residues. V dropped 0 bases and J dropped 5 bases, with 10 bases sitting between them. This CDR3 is CASSYSPGGTEAFF. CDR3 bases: TGTGCCAGCAGTTACTCGCCTGGGGGGACTGAAGCTTTCTTT.

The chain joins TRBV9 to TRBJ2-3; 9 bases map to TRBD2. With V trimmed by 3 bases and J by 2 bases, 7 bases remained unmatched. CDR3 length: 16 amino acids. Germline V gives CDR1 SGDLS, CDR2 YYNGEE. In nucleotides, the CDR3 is TGTGCCAGCAGCGCCATAGCGGGAGAGTACACAGATACGCAGTATTTT. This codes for CASSAIAGEYTDTQYF.

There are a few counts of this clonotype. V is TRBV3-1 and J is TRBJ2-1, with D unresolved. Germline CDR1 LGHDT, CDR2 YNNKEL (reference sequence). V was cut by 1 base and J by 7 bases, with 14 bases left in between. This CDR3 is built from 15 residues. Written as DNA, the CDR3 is TGTGCCAGCAGCCAAGTAAGCGAGAGTATGAATGAGCAGTTCTTC. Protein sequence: CASSQVSESMNEQFF.

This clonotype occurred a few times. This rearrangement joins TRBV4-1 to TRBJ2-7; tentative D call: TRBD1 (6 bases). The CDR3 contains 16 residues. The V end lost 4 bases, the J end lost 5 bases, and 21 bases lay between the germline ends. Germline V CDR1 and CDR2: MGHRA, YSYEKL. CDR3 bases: TGCGCCAGCAGCCTGATTGTGGGACACCCGGAGGACGAGCAGTACTTC. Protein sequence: CASSLIVGHPEDEQYF.

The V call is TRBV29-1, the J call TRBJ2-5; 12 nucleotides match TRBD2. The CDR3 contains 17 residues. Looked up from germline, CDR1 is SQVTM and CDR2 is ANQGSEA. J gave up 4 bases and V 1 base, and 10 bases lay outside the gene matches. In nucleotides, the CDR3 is TGCAGCGTTGAAGCGGCTTTTCCGGGACTAGCGGGAGAGACCCAGTACTTC. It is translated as CSVEAAFPGLAGETQYF.

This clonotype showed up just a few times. The CDR3 loop reads CASSETGPGQGYLPSQPQHF. CDR3 nucleotide sequence: TGTGCCAGCAGCGAAACGGGGCCGGGACAGGGATACCTTCCGAGTCAGCCCCAGCATTTT. The V and J genes are TRBV2 and TRBJ1-5, with 9 bases that match TRBD1. Germline V gives CDR1 SNHLY, CDR2 FYNNEI. The CDR3 covers 20 residues. V lost 6 bases and J lost 6; bases outside the gene matches: 24.

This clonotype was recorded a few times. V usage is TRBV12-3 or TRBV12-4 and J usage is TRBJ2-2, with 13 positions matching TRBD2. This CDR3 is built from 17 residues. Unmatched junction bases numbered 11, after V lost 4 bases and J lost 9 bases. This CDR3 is CASSSGLAGTVNRELFF. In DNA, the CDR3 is TGTGCCAGCAGTTCGGGACTAGCGGGAACGGTAAACAGGGAGCTGTTTTTT.

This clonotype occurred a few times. CDR3: CAWSVWGTEAFF. The CDR3, as DNA: TGTGCCTGGAGCGTGTGGGGCACTGAAGCTTTCTTT. This rearrangement joins TRBV30 to TRBJ1-1; no firm D call. The length of the CDR3 is 12 residues. V was pared by 3 bases and J by 4 bases, with 9 bases between. Looked up from germline, CDR1 is GTSNPN and CDR2 is SVGIG (reference sequence).

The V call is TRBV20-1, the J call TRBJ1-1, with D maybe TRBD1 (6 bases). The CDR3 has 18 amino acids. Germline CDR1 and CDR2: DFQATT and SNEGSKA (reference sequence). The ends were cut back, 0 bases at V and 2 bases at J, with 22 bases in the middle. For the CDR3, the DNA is TGCAGTGCTAGAGATAGTTCAGGGGCGAATTTTGAAAACACTGAAGCTTTCTTT. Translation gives CSARDSSGANFENTEAFF.

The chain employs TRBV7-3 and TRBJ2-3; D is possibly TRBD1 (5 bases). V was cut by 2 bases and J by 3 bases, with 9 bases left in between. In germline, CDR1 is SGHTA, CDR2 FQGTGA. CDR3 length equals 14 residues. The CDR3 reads CASSLQGSTDTQYF. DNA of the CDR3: TGTGCCAGCAGCTTACAGGGATCAACAGATACGCAGTATTTT.

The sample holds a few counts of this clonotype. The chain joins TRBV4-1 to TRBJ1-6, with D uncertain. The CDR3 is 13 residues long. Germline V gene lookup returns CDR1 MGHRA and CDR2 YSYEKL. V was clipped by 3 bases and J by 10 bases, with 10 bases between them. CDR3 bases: TGCGCCAGCAGCCATCTGACCCAGTCACCCCTCCACTTT. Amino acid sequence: CASSHLTQSPLHF.

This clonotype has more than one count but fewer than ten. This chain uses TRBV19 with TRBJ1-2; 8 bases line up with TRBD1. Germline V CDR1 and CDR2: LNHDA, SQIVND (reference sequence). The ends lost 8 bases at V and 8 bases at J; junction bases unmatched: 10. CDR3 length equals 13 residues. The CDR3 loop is CASADRVSRGYTF. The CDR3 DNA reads TGTGCCAGTGCGGACAGGGTGTCGAGGGGCTACACCTTC.

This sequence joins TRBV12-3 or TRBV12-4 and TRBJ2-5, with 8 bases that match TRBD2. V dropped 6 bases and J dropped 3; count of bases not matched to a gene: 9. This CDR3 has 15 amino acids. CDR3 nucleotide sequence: TGTGCCAGCAGCCATCCTATAGCGGGGAAAGAGACCCAGTACTTC. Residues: CASSHPIAGKETQYF.

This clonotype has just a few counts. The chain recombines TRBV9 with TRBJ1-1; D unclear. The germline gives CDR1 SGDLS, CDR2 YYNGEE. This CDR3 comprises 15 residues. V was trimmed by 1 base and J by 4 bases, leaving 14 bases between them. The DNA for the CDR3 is TGTGCCAGCAGCGTATATGAGGGATTGGGCACTGAAGCTTTCTTT. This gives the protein CASSVYEGLGTEAFF.

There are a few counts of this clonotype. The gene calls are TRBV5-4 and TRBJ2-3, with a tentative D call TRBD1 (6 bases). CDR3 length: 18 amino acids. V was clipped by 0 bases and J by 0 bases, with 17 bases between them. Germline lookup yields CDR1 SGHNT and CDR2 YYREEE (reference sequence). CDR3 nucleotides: TGTGCCAGCAGCTTGGTTCTAGGGCCGGGACACAGCACAGATACGCAGTATTTT. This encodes CASSLVLGPGHSTDTQYF.

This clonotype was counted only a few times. The CDR3 bases are TGTGCCAGCAGAAGGGACAGCGATTACAATGAGCAGTTCTTC. Amino acid sequence: CASRRDSDYNEQFF. The chain links TRBV12-3 or TRBV12-4 to TRBJ2-1, with 7 nucleotides matching TRBD1. CDR3 length: 14 amino acids. V was pared by 6 bases and J by 4 bases, with 6 bases of the junction left unmatched.

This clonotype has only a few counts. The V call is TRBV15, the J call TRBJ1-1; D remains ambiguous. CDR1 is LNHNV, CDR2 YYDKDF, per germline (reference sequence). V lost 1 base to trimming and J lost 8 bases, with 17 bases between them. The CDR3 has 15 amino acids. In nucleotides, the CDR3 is TGTGCCACCAGCAGAGTCGAGGCCCCCTTGGTAGAAGCTTTCTTT. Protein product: CATSRVEAPLVEAFF.

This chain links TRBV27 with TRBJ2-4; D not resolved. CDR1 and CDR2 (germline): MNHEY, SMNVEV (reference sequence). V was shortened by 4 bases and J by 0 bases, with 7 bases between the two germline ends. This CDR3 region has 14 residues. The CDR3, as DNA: TGTGCCAGCAGTTCCGCCCTAGCCAAAAACATTCAGTACTTC. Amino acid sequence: CASSSALAKNIQYF.

Here the CDR3 reads CASRSGGGSYEQYF. The CDR3 region has the DNA TGTGCCAGCAGATCGGGCGGCGGATCCTACGAGCAGTACTTC. The chain recombines TRBV3-1 with TRBJ2-7; D gene ambiguous. The V gene's germline CDR1 is LGHDT and CDR2 YNNKEL (reference sequence). The CDR3 is 14 amino acids. V lost 6 bases and J lost 1, with 13 bases in between.

The CDR3 loop is CASSPGTHTEAFF. The DNA for the CDR3 is TGTGCCAGCAGCCCCGGGACCCACACTGAAGCTTTCTTT. The gene calls are TRBV3-1 and TRBJ1-1; maybe TRBD1 (5 bases). Trimming took off 4 bases at V and 3 bases at J, with 9 bases between the two ends. The CDR3 totals 13 residues. Germline V CDR1 and CDR2: LGHDT, YNNKEL (reference sequence).

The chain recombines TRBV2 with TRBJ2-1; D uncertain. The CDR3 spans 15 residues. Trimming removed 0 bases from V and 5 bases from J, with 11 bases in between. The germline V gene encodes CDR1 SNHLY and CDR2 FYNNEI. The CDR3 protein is CASSEASSPNNEQFF. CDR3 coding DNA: TGTGCCAGCAGTGAAGCGAGTTCCCCGAACAATGAGCAGTTCTTC.

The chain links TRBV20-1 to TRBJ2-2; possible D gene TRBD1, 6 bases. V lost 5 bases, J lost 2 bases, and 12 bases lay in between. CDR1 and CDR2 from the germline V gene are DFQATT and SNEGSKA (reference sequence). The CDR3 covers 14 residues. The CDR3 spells CSAPRDTNTGELFF. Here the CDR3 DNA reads TGCAGTGCTCCTAGGGACACAAACACCGGGGAGCTGTTTTTT.

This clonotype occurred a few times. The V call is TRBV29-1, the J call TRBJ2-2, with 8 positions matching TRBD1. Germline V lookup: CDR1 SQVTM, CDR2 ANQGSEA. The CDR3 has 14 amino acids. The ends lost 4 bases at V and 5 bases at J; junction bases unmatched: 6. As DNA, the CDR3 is TGCAGCGTTGCAAGTGACAGGGGAACCGGGGAGCTGTTTTTT. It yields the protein CSVASDRGTGELFF.

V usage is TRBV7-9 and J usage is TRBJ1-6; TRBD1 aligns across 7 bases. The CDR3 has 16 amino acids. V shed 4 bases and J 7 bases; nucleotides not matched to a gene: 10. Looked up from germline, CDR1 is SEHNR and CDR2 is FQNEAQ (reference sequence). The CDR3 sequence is CASSSLGTASNSPLHF. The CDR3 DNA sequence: TGTGCCAGCAGCTCCCTCGGGACAGCTAGCAATTCACCCCTCCACTTT.